These T cell receptor beta chains were read from a single sample in a study of T cell repertoires in cytomegalovirus infection. TCRdb analysed the reads with MiXCR anew, one entry per CDR3 protein. The sample carries about 740,000 distinct CDR3 sequences, 30% to 35% recorded once. Their antigens remain unidentified. The specimen comprised cultured PBMCs, sampled from culture after CMV antigen stimulation. These receptors originate from a human donor in good health (CMV status not recorded). Some clones in this sample may be carry-over from other donors' samples. CDR3s include the opening cysteine and the closing phenylalanine or tryptophan. D genes are given only for firm matches. For some rows the clone size is stated as once, few or many, or as a class when expanded; others skip it.

J gene | D gene | clone size | V gene | CDR3 protein | CDR3 DNA
TRBJ1-3 | NA | NA | TRBV27 | CASSSRRGNTIYF | TGTGCCAGCAGTTCTCGGAGAGGAAACACCATATATTTT
TRBJ2-2 | TRBD1 | NA | TRBV4-3 | CASSQQGVQNTGELFF | TGCGCCAGCAGCCAACAGGGGGTTCAGAACACCGGGGAGCTGTTTTTT
TRBJ1-2 | NA | few | TRBV19 | CASSIPWDNGYTF | TGTGCCAGTAGTATACCCTGGGACAATGGCTACACCTTC
TRBJ2-7 | TRBD2 | NA | TRBV4-3 | CASSQRFTGGPDEQYF | TGCGCCAGCAGCCAACGGTTCACGGGAGGGCCCGACGAGCAGTACTTC
TRBJ2-1 | TRBD2 | NA | TRBV27 | CASSYQRGASYNEQFF | TGTGCCAGCAGTTACCAGCGGGGGGCATCCTACAATGAGCAGTTCTTC
TRBJ2-3 | TRBD1 | NA | TRBV29-1 | CSVVTGVSDTQYF | TGCAGCGTTGTTACAGGGGTTTCAGATACGCAGTATTTT
TRBJ2-7 | NA | once | TRBV6-5 | CATRVGITYEQYF | TGTGCCACCCGGGTGGGAATAACCTACGAGCAGTACTTC
TRBJ2-5 | NA | NA | TRBV5-3 | CASSPNPREETQYF | TGTGCCAGCAGCCCGAACCCCAGGGAAGAGACCCAGTACTTC
TRBJ1-5 | TRBD1 | few | TRBV12-3/TRBV12-4 | CASSGSPGQGLYSNQPQHF | TGTGCCAGCAGCGGGTCCCCGGGACAGGGCCTCTATAGCAATCAGCCCCAGCATTTT
TRBJ2-7 | NA | NA | TRBV5-1 | CASSVGWDTNYEQYF | TGCGCCAGCAGCGTTGGATGGGATACTAACTACGAGCAGTACTTC
TRBJ2-1 | NA | few | TRBV2 | CASSANGGHNEQFF | TGTGCCAGCAGTGCCAACGGCGGCCACAATGAGCAGTTCTTC
TRBJ2-5 | NA | few | TRBV7-9 | CASSRTRQEKETQYF | TGTGCCAGCAGCCGGACTAGACAGGAGAAAGAGACCCAGTACTTC
TRBJ2-2 | NA | once | TRBV10-3 | CAIREEGTGELFF | TGTGCCATCAGGGAAGAGGGGACCGGGGAGCTGTTTTTT
TRBJ1-6 | NA | few | TRBV4-2 | CASSLVEAGDSPLHF | TGTGCCAGCAGCCTGGTGGAGGCGGGTGATTCACCCCTCCACTTT
TRBJ2-7 | NA | NA | TRBV4-1 | CASSHLRGPLQTPYVEQYF | TGCGCCAGCAGCCACCTCCGAGGGCCCTTACAGACACCGTACGTGGAGCAGTACTTC
TRBJ2-7 | TRBD1 | few | TRBV6-5 | CASKKTGSSYEQYF | TGTGCCAGCAAGAAGACAGGGTCCTCCTACGAGCAGTACTTC
TRBJ2-1 | TRBD2 | few | TRBV7-2 | CASSIRAGGVVEQFF | TGTGCCAGCAGCATACGAGCGGGAGGGGTCGTCGAGCAGTTCTTC
TRBJ2-1 | TRBD2 | many | TRBV7-2 | CASSPPSGGYNEQFF | TGTGCCAGCAGCCCCCCTAGCGGGGGATACAATGAGCAGTTCTTC
TRBJ1-5 | TRBD1 | NA | TRBV6-2/TRBV6-3 | CASSYRTGARDQPQHF | TGTGCCAGCAGTTATCGTACAGGGGCAAGGGATCAGCCCCAGCATTTT
TRBJ2-1 | NA | NA | TRBV7-2 | CASTLVDNEQFF | TGTGCCAGCACTCTGGTTGACAATGAGCAGTTCTTC
TRBJ2-7 | NA | NA | TRBV18 | CASSPIPGEQYF | TGTGCCAGCTCACCCATCCCTGGCGAGCAGTACTTC
TRBJ2-5 | NA | NA | TRBV30 | CAWSVGGGLQETQYF | TGTGCCTGGAGTGTAGGGGGAGGCCTCCAAGAGACCCAGTACTTC
TRBJ1-4 | NA | NA | TRBV5-4 | CASSLESTEKLFF | TGTGCCAGCAGCTTGGAATCCACTGAAAAACTGTTTTTT
TRBJ2-3 | NA | NA | TRBV27 | CASRTSWGQYF | TGTGCCAGCAGGACCTCTTGGGGGCAGTATTTT
TRBJ2-3 | NA | NA | TRBV4-2 | CASSQQGGGSTDTQYF | TGTGCCAGCAGCCAACAGGGGGGGGGATCAACAGATACGCAGTATTTT
TRBJ1-5 | NA | few | TRBV19 | CASSSSAGGIQHF | TGTGCCAGTAGTAGCTCCGCGGGAGGTATTCAGCATTTT
TRBJ2-1 | TRBD2 | NA | TRBV29-1 | CSVEGREAYNEQFF | TGCAGCGTTGAAGGGCGGGAGGCCTACAATGAGCAGTTCTTC
TRBJ1-1 | TRBD1 | NA | TRBV7-9 | CASSRRATGGTEAFF | TGTGCCAGCAGCAGGAGAGCCACAGGGGGTACTGAAGCTTTCTTT
TRBJ1-1 | NA | NA | TRBV28 | CASSSNQDSYEAFF | TGTGCCAGCAGTTCAAACCAGGACTCTTATGAAGCTTTCTTT
TRBJ2-3 | TRBD2 | NA | TRBV12-3/TRBV12-4 | CASSLGGTSSTDTQYF | TGTGCCAGCAGTTTAGGCGGGACTAGCTCCACAGATACGCAGTATTTT
TRBJ2-7 | NA | NA | TRBV15 | CATSRENRVDEQYF | TGTGCCACCAGCAGAGAAAACCGTGTGGACGAGCAGTACTTC
TRBJ2-1 | NA | NA | TRBV6-8 | CASSRDHKWGEQFF | TGTGCCAGCAGCCGGGATCACAAATGGGGTGAGCAGTTCTTC
TRBJ2-5 | NA | NA | TRBV19 | CASSNWAGGETQYF | TGTGCCAGTAGTAATTGGGCTGGCGGAGAGACCCAGTACTTC
TRBJ2-7 | NA | NA | TRBV7-2 | CASSLGGGLREQYF | TGTGCCAGCAGCTTAGGTGGGGGACTTCGCGAGCAGTACTTC
TRBJ2-5 | NA | NA | TRBV28 | CASSRAGFETQYF | TGTGCCAGCAGCCGGGCAGGGTTTGAGACCCAGTACTTC
TRBJ1-3 | NA | NA | TRBV7-9 | CASSFLTVGNTIYF | TGTGCCAGCAGCTTTCTTACAGTTGGAAACACCATATATTTT
TRBJ1-4 | TRBD1 | many | TRBV7-2 | CASSPGQGWEKLFF | TGTGCCAGCAGCCCTGGACAGGGGTGGGAAAAACTGTTTTTT
TRBJ2-7 | TRBD1 | few | TRBV12-3/TRBV12-4 | CASSPQGDNEQYF | TGTGCCAGCAGCCCACAGGGGGATAACGAGCAGTACTTC
TRBJ2-5 | NA | NA | TRBV3-1 | CASSQDQTQYF | TGTGCCAGCAGCCAAGACCAGACCCAGTACTTC
TRBJ2-3 | TRBD2 | NA | TRBV20-1 | CSARAGLAIVPDTQYF | TGCAGTGCTAGAGCCGGACTAGCGATAGTTCCAGATACGCAGTATTTT
TRBJ1-1 | NA | NA | TRBV24-1 | CATSDLGQRSGAFF | TGTGCCACCAGTGATTTAGGTCAACGGTCAGGAGCTTTCTTT
TRBJ2-1 | TRBD2 | NA | TRBV6-1 | CASRTGLAGGRRNEQFF | TGTGCCAGCAGGACGGGACTAGCGGGAGGCCGTCGCAATGAGCAGTTCTTC
TRBJ1-3 | NA | NA | TRBV27 | CASSSWGSPIYF | TGTGCCAGCAGTTCGTGGGGGTCCCCGATATATTTT
TRBJ1-1 | NA | few | TRBV12-3/TRBV12-4 | CASGKGDRLNTEAFF | TGTGCCTCTGGCAAGGGGGACCGATTGAACACTGAAGCTTTCTTT
TRBJ2-1 | TRBD1 | NA | TRBV10-3 | CAISAPGQVSGNEQFF | TGTGCCATCAGTGCGCCGGGACAGGTTTCGGGCAATGAGCAGTTCTTC
TRBJ2-3 | NA | NA | TRBV24-1 | CATSDDVPFAADTQYF | TGTGCCACCAGTGATGACGTCCCCTTCGCCGCAGATACGCAGTATTTT
TRBJ1-4 | TRBD1 | NA | TRBV6-1 | CATAGGNEKLFF | TGTGCCACAGCAGGGGGTAATGAAAAACTGTTTTTT
TRBJ2-7 | TRBD2 | once | TRBV28 | CASSWAGLAGGEQYF | TGTGCCAGCAGTTGGGCGGGACTAGCGGGGGGCGAGCAGTACTTC
TRBJ2-2 | NA | NA | TRBV15 | CATSSWGLAANTGELFF | TGTGCCACCAGCAGTTGGGGGCTAGCGGCCAACACCGGGGAGCTGTTTTTT
TRBJ1-1 | TRBD1 | NA | TRBV6-1 | CASSPDRDGTEAYF | TGTGCCAGCAGTCCCGACAGGGACGGGACTGAAGCTTACTTT
TRBJ1-2 | TRBD1 | few | TRBV4-1 | CASSLGTVNNLYDYGYTF | TGCGCCAGCAGCCTGGGGACAGTGAATAACCTTTATGACTATGGCTACACCTTC